This note documents a single T cell receptor (beta chain) sequence. The antigen is not known. This CDR3 region has 12 residues. The V gene's germline CDR1 is SGHTA and CDR2 FQGTGA. This specimen comes from a study of shared clonotypes between healthy human individuals. The study's findings and limits: With several donors compared, approximately 5% of naive CD4 clonotypes were shared.

Produced via immunoSEQ multiplex PCR; TCRdb's table is partial and in-frame only. The sample lists approximately 2.5 million clones; under 95% were seen once. The chain is built from TRBV7-3 and TRBJ2-5; D remains ambiguous. Gene TRBJ2-7 matches the end of the DNA better, so the J call may be wrong. The sample consisted of naive CD4+ T cells from PBMCs. Described subset: CD45RA+ positively selected. This receptor was obtained from a man aged 18 to 29 in good health. Some clones in this sample may be carry-over from other donors' samples. This chain's CDR3 is CASSPGYTEQYF. The CDR3 DNA reads TGTGCCAGCAGCCCAGGTTATACCGAGCAGTACTTC.